This T cell receptor beta chain is from a study of post-analysis software for immune sequencing data. Across the whole study: Patients with relapsing-remitting, secondary progressive and progressive-relapsing multiple sclerosis courses were all represented. Study-wide results and caveats: In multiple sclerosis, normalized Chao1 diversity was significantly below that of controls. When the samples were clustered directly with F measure, those that had been prepared in the same batch showed strong co-clustering. Elevated frequency relative to controls characterized four or five TRBV segments in patients, TRBV5-6, TRBV5-1 and TRBV20-1 among them.

This clonotype appeared once. Its antigen is unknown. TCR beta cDNA libraries had unique molecular identifiers. Yield was 450,000 to 650,000 cDNA molecules from roughly 0.93 to 9.6 million T cells. TCRdb recomputed calls from the PCR reads with MiXCR, one row per CDR3 protein. The data contain about 540,000 distinct CDR3 sequences, roughly 34% of them seen just once; the ten biggest clones take up 4.5% to 7.5%. V lost 4 bases to trimming and J lost 5 bases, with 18 bases between them. In germline, CDR1 is SGHRS, CDR2 YFSETQ. The CDR3 length is 15 residues. The sequencing input was blood. The chain links TRBV5-1 to TRBJ2-5; D may be TRBD2 (6 bases). This clonotype was sampled from a girl aged 2 to 17 with multiple sclerosis. The CDR3 here is CASSRTLGLEETQYF. CDR3 bases: TGCGCCAGCAGCCGTACCCTGGGACTCGAGGAGACCCAGTACTTC.